This T cell receptor (beta chain) originates from a study of OX40 agonist ivuxolimab in advanced cancers. Here immunoSEQ multiplex PCR was the method, and the copy in TCRdb shows in-frame clones only, minus some. The sample contains around 19,000 clones, 70% to 90% of which appear only once. About this clone itself: The sample contains more than one DNA sequence encoding this CDR3.

Trimming took 0 bases from V and 2 from J, leaving 5 bases between them. CDR1 is SGHRS, CDR2 YFSETQ, per germline. The CDR3 is 13 amino acids. The chain recombines TRBV5-1 with TRBJ1-1; D not certain. The sequences come from CD4+ or CD8+ T cells sorted from blood, collected in a trial of the OX40 agonist ivuxolimab. The source of this sequence is an adult with an advanced solid tumor such as melanoma, head and neck, liver or kidney cancer. The CDR3 nucleotides read TGCGCCAGCAGCTTGGACCAAAACACTGAAGCTTTCTTT. Its protein is CASSLDQNTEAFF.